The clone carrying this TCR beta chain has more than one count but fewer than ten. Its antigen is not identified. The germline V gene has CDR1 SNHLY and CDR2 FYNNEI. The CDR3 runs 16 residues. Between the trimmed V and J ends, which lost 5 bases and 0 bases, there was a span of 13 bases. The data were taken from a study of cytomegalovirus exposure and HLA in healthy donors. The overall study: There were more than 350 genotyped donors. Of these, 81% fell in the genetic ancestry cluster associated with self-reported Caucasian donors.

Researchers ran the PCR with 60 Vbeta and 13 Jbeta primers. The table came from immunoSEQ multiplex PCR; TCRdb's copy has only in-frame clones and leaves some out. The data show some 150,000 clones, with 70% to 80% seen just once and roughly 4.9% held by the top ten. Study-wide results and caveats: Under in vitro conditions, three CMV-associated chains were confirmed as specific for CMV antigens. As a later analysis revealed, most CMV-associated TCR beta chains appeared HLA-restricted. The classifier, whose performance was assessed in both the original and validation cohorts, reportedly diagnosed cytomegalovirus status with high specificity and sensitivity.

The sample taken for sequencing was PBMCs. The receptor was derived from a woman in her 50s in good health and CMV-seronegative. This chain links TRBV2 with TRBJ2-2; D is unclear. CDR3 sequence (DNA): TGTGCCAGCAGTATCGACACCCTCGCGAACACCGGGGAGCTGTTTTTT. It yields the protein CASSIDTLANTGELFF.